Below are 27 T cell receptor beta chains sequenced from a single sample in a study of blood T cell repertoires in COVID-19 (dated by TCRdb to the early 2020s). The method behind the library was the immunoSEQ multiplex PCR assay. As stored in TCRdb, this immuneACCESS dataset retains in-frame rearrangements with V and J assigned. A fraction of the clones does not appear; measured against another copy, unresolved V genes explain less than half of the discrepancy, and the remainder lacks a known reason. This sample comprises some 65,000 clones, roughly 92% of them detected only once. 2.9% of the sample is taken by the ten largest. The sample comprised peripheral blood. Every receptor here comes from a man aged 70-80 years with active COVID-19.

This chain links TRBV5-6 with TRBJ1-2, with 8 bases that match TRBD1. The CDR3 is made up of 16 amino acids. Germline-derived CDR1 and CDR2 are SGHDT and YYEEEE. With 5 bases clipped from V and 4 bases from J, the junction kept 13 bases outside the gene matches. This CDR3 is CASSPTDREGFYGYTF. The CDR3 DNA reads TGTGCCAGCAGTCCGACGGACAGGGAAGGGTTCTATGGCTACACCTTC.

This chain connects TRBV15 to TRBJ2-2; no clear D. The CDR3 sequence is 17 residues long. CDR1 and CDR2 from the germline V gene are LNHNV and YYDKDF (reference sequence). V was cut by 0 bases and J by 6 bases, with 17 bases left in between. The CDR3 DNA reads TGTGCCACCAGCAGAGAAAGTTCCATCGGAGTGGCCGGGGAGCTGTTTTTT. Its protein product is CATSRESSIGVAGELFF.

The CDR3 sequence is CASSPQRGGGGNEQFF. In nucleotides, the CDR3 is TGCGCCAGCAGCCCACAGCGCGGCGGGGGGGGGAATGAGCAGTTCTTC. This chain links TRBV5-1 with TRBJ2-1; 9 bases are a match to TRBD2. The trim removed 4 bases at V and 7 bases at J, leaving 12 bases unmatched. There are 16 residues in the CDR3. Germline values: CDR1 SGHRS, CDR2 YFSETQ. The full variable domain, completed using reference TRBV5-1 and TRBJ2-1, is KAGVTQTPRYLIKTRGQQVTLSCSPISGHRSVSWYQQTPGQGLQFLFEYFSETQRNKGNFPGRFSGRQFSNSRSEMNVSTLELGDSALYLCASSPQRGGGGNEQFFGPGTRLTVL.

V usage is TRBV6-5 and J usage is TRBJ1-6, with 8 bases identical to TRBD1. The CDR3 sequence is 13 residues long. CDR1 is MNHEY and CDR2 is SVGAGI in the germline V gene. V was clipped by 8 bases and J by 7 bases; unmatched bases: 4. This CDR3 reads CASGQGNNSPLHF. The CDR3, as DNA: TGTGCCAGCGGACAGGGTAACAATTCACCCCTCCACTTT.

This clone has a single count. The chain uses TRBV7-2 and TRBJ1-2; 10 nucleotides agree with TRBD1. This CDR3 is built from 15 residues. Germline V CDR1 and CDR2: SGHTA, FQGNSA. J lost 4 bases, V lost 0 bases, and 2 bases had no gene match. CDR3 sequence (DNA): TGTGCCAGCAGCTTAGCGGACAGGGGGGTCTATGGCTACACCTTC. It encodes CASSLADRGVYGYTF.

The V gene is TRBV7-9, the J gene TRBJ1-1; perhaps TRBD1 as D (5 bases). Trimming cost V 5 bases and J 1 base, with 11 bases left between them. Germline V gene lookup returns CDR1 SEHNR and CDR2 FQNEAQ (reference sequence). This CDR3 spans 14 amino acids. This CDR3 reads CASSPGRTNTEAFF. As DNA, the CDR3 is TGTGCCAGCAGCCCAGGGCGTACGAACACTGAAGCTTTCTTT.

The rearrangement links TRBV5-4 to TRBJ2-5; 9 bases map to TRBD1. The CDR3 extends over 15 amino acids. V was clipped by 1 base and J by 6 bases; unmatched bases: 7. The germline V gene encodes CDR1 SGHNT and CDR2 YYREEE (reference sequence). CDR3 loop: CASSLNRGRGQTQYF. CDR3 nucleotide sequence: TGTGCCAGCAGCTTGAACAGGGGGCGCGGACAGACCCAGTACTTC.

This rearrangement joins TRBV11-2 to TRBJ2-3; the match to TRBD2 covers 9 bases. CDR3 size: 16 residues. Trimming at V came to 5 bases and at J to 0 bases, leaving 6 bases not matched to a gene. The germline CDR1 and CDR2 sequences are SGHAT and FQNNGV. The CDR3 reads CASSISGGASTDTQYF. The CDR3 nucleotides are TGTGCCAGCAGCATTAGCGGGGGAGCTAGCACAGATACGCAGTATTTT. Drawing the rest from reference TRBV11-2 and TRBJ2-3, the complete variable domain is EAGVAQSPRYKIIEKRQSVAFWCNPISGHATLYWYQQILGQGPKLLIQFQNNGVVDDSQLPKDRFSAERLKGVDSTLKIQPAKLEDSAVYLCASSISGGASTDTQYFGPGTRLTVL.

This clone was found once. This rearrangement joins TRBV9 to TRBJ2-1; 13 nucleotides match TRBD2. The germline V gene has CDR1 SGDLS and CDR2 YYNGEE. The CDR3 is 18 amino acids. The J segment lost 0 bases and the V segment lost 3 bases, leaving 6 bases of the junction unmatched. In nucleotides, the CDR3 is TGTGCCAGCAGCGCGAAGAGGACTAGCGGGGGCTCCTACAATGAGCAGTTCTTC. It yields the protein CASSAKRTSGGSYNEQFF.

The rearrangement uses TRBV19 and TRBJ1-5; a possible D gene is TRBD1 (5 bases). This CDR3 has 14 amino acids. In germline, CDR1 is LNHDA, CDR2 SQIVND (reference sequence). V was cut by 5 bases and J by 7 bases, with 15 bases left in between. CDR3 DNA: TGTGCCAGTAGTTCCCCAGGGTCCGGCCAGCCCCAGCATTTT. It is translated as CASSSPGSGQPQHF.

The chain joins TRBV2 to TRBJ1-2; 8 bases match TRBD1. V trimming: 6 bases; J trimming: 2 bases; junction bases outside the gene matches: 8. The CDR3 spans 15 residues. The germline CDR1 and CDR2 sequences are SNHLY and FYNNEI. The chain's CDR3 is CASREQTGDNYGYTF. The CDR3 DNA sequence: TGTGCCAGCAGGGAACAGACAGGGGACAACTATGGCTACACCTTC.

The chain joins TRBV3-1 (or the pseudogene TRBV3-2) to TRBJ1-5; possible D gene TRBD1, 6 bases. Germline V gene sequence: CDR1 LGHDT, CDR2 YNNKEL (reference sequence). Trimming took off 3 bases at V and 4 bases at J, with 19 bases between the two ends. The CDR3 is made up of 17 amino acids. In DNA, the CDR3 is TGTGCCAGCAGCCAGTGGGGCAGGGGAGACGGGAATCAGCCCCAGCATTTT. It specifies CASSQWGRGDGNQPQHF.

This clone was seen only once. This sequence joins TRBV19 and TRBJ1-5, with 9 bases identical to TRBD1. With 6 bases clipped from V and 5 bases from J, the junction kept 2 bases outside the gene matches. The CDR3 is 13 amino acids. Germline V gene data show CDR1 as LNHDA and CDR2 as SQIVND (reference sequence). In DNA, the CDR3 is TGTGCCAGTAGCTGGACAGGGGATCAGCCCCAGCATTTT. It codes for CASSWTGDQPQHF.

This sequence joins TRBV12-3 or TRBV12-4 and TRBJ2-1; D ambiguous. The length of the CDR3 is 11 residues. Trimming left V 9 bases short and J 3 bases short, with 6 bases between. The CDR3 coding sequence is TGTGCCAGTCAGGACTACAATGAGCAGTTCTTC. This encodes CASQDYNEQFF.

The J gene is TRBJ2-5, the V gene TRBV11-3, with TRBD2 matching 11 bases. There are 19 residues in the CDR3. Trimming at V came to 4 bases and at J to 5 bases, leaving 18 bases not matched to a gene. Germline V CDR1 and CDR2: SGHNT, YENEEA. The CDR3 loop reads CASSSRPPRLAGSGETQYF. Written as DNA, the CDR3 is TGTGCCAGCAGCTCCCGTCCGCCTCGACTAGCGGGGTCCGGGGAGACCCAGTACTTC.

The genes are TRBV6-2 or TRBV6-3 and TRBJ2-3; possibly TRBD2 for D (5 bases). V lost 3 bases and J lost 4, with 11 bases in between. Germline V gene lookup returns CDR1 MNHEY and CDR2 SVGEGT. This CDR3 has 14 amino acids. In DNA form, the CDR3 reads TGTGCCAGCAGTTATGGTGAGGGTCCAGATACGCAGTATTTT. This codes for CASSYGEGPDTQYF.

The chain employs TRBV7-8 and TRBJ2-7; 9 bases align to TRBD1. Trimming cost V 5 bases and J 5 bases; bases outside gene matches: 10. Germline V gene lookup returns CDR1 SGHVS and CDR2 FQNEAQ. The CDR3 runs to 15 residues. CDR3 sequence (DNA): TGTGCCAGCAGCAACACGGACAGGGGATACGACGAGCAGTACGTC. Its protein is CASSNTDRGYDEQYV.

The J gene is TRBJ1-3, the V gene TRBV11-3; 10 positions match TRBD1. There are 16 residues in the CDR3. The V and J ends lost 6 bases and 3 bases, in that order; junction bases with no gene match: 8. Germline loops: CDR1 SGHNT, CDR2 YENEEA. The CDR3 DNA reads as TGTGCCAGCAGTTCTCGACAGGGGGCAATTGGAAACACCATATATTTT. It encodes CASSSRQGAIGNTIYF.

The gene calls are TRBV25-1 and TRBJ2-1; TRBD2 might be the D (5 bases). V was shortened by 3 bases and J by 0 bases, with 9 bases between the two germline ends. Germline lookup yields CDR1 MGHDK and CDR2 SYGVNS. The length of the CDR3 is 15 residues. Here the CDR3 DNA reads TGTGCCAGCAGTGAGGAGGCTAGCTCCTACAATGAGCAGTTCTTC. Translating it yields CASSEEASSYNEQFF.

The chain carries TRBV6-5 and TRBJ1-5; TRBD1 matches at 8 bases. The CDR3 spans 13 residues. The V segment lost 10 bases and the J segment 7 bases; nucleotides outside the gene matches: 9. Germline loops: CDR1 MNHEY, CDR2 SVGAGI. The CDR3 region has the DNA TGTGCCACACGGGCACAGGGGGGCCAGCCCCAGCATTTT. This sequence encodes CATRAQGGQPQHF.

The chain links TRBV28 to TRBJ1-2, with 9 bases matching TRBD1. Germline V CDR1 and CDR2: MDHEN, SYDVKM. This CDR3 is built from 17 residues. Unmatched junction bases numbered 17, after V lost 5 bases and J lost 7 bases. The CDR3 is CASSQPPWDRVDGGYTF. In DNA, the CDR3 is TGTGCCAGCAGTCAACCACCCTGGGACAGGGTTGATGGTGGCTACACCTTC.

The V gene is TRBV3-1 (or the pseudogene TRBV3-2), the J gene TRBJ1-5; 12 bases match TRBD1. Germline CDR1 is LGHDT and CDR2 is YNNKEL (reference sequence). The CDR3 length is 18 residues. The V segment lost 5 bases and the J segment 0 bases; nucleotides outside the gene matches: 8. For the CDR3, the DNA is TGTGCCAGCAGCAGCCGGGACAGGGGGCCTCATAGCAATCAGCCCCAGCATTTT. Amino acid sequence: CASSSRDRGPHSNQPQHF.

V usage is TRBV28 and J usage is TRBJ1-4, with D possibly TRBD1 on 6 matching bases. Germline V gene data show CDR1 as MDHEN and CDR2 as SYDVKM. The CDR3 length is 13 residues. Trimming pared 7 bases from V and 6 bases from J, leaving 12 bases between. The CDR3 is CASNGQNHEKLFF. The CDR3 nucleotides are TGTGCCAGCAATGGACAGAACCATGAAAAACTGTTTTTT.

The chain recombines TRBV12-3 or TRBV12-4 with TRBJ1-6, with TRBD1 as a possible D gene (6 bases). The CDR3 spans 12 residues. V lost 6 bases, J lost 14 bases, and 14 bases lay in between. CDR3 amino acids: CASSGAGGTLHF. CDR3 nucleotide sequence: TGTGCCAGCAGCGGGGCGGGGGGCACCCTCCACTTT.

The CDR3 sequence: CASTPDGVPEAFF. The CDR3 coding sequence is TGTGCCAGCACCCCCGACGGGGTACCTGAAGCTTTCTTT. The chain uses TRBV12-3 or TRBV12-4 and TRBJ1-1, with no clear D. The CDR3 totals 13 residues. With 7 bases removed from V and 6 bases from J, the gap between germline ends came to 15 bases.

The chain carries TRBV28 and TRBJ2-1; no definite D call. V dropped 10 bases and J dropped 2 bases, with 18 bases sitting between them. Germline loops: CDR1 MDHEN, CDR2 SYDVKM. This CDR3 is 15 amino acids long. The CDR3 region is CATNTSPQTYNEQFF. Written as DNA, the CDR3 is TGTGCCACCAACACGTCACCCCAAACCTACAATGAGCAGTTCTTC.

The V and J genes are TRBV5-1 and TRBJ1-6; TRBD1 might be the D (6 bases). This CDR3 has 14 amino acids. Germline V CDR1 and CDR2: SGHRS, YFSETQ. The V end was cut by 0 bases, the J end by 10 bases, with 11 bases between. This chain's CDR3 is CASSLAGRGSPLHF. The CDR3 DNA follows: TGCGCCAGCAGCTTGGCCGGGAGGGGGTCACCCCTCCACTTT.